A selection of T cell receptor beta chains follows, all from one sample in a study of shared clonotypes between healthy human individuals. The data were produced by immunoSEQ multiplex PCR, yet TCRdb's version contains in-frame clones alone and is incomplete. The sample includes approximately 2.1 million clones, 85% to 95% of them seen just once. Sample: naive CD4+ T cells from PBMCs. These TCRs come from a man aged 18 to 29 in good health. Some clones in this sample may be carry-over from other donors' samples. CDR3s include the opening cysteine and the closing phenylalanine or tryptophan. The D gene is left open where the match is weak. Not all rows give a size; the values are once, few, many and, for expanded clones, a class.

abundance: NA; len: 18; d_gene: NA; j_gene: TRBJ1-5; v_gene: TRBV19; CDR3nt: TGTGCCAGTAGTATAGTTCCAGGGACGGTAAGATTCAATCAGCCCCAGCATTTT; CDR3aa: CASSIVPGTVRFNQPQHF
abundance: NA; len: 14; d_gene: NA; j_gene: TRBJ2-3; v_gene: TRBV7-2; CDR3nt: TGTGCCAGCAGCCTCGGTCGGCCGAGAGATACGCAGTATTTT; CDR3aa: CASSLGRPRDTQYF
abundance: NA; len: 12; d_gene: NA; j_gene: TRBJ2-7; v_gene: TRBV5-4; CDR3nt: TGTGCCAGCAGCGTGGACACCTACGAGCAGTACTTC; CDR3aa: CASSVDTYEQYF
abundance: NA; len: 15; d_gene: TRBD2; j_gene: TRBJ2-5; v_gene: TRBV6-5; CDR3nt: TGTGCCAGCAGGCCACTAGCGGGAGTGCGAGAGACCCAGTACTTC; CDR3aa: CASRPLAGVRETQYF
abundance: NA; len: 15; d_gene: NA; j_gene: TRBJ2-1; v_gene: TRBV5-5; CDR3nt: TGTGCCAGCAATCCCCGGGAGCAGTCCTACAATGAGCAGTTCTTC; CDR3aa: CASNPREQSYNEQFF
abundance: NA; len: 15; d_gene: TRBD1; j_gene: TRBJ1-2; v_gene: TRBV10-3; CDR3nt: TGTGCCATCAGTGAGTCTCGGACAGGGAACTATGGCTACACCTTC; CDR3aa: CAISESRTGNYGYTF
abundance: once; len: 15; d_gene: NA; j_gene: TRBJ2-2; v_gene: TRBV19; CDR3nt: TGTGCCAGTAGTATCATCGACCAGGGAACCGGGGAGCTGTTTTTT; CDR3aa: CASSIIDQGTGELFF
abundance: once; len: 14; d_gene: NA; j_gene: TRBJ2-1; v_gene: TRBV18; CDR3nt: TGTGCCAGCTCACCAGGATCAGACAGGAATGAGCAGTTCTTC; CDR3aa: CASSPGSDRNEQFF
abundance: NA; len: 14; d_gene: TRBD2; j_gene: TRBJ2-1; v_gene: TRBV28; CDR3nt: TGTGCCACCCAAACTCCAGCGGGAGGTAACGAGCAGTTCTTC; CDR3aa: CATQTPAGGNEQFF
abundance: NA; len: 16; d_gene: TRBD2; j_gene: TRBJ2-3; v_gene: TRBV4-3; CDR3nt: TGCGCCAGCAGCCAAGTACTAGCGGGAGTGACAGATACGCAGTATTTT; CDR3aa: CASSQVLAGVTDTQYF
abundance: NA; len: 14; d_gene: NA; j_gene: TRBJ2-7; v_gene: TRBV10-3; CDR3nt: TGTGCCATCAGTGAAGGGTTATACTCCTACGAGCAGTACTTC; CDR3aa: CAISEGLYSYEQYF
abundance: NA; len: 16; d_gene: NA; j_gene: TRBJ1-1; v_gene: TRBV10-3; CDR3nt: TGTGCCATCAGTCGGACAGCCTCAGTGGCGAACACTGAAGCTTTCTTT; CDR3aa: CAISRTASVANTEAFF
abundance: NA; len: 16; d_gene: TRBD2; j_gene: TRBJ2-7; v_gene: TRBV5-5; CDR3nt: TGTGCCAGCAGCTTAGGGTACGGCGGGAGCTCCTACGAGCAGTACTTC; CDR3aa: CASSLGYGGSSYEQYF
abundance: NA; len: 17; d_gene: TRBD2; j_gene: TRBJ2-7; v_gene: TRBV4-2; CDR3nt: TGTGCCAGCAGCCAACGGACTAGCGGGACTACCTCGGGGGAGCAGTACTTC; CDR3aa: CASSQRTSGTTSGEQYF
abundance: NA; len: 15; d_gene: NA; j_gene: TRBJ1-5; v_gene: TRBV2; CDR3nt: TGTGCCAGCAGGGTAGGGACATTGGAATATCAGCCCCAGCATTTT; CDR3aa: CASRVGTLEYQPQHF
abundance: NA; len: 13; d_gene: NA; j_gene: TRBJ2-3; v_gene: TRBV11-2; CDR3nt: TGTGCCAGCAGCTTCTCGAATGTAGATACGCAGTATTTT; CDR3aa: CASSFSNVDTQYF
abundance: NA; len: 15; d_gene: TRBD1; j_gene: TRBJ2-7; v_gene: TRBV6-5; CDR3nt: TGTGCCAGCAGTGGAACCGGGACAGGGTCCAACGAGCAGTACTTC; CDR3aa: CASSGTGTGSNEQYF
abundance: NA; len: 16; d_gene: NA; j_gene: TRBJ1-3; v_gene: TRBV2; CDR3nt: TGTGCCAGCAGCCCAAACAGGGTCAACTCTGGAAACACCATATATTTT; CDR3aa: CASSPNRVNSGNTIYF
abundance: NA; len: 17; d_gene: TRBD2; j_gene: TRBJ2-1; v_gene: TRBV9; CDR3nt: TGTGCCAGCAGCGTAGAGGCGGGAGGGCCCTCCTACAATGAGCAGTTCTTC; CDR3aa: CASSVEAGGPSYNEQFF
abundance: NA; len: 12; d_gene: NA; j_gene: TRBJ1-5; v_gene: TRBV28; CDR3nt: TGTGCCAGCAGTCTGACAGAAGTTATACAGCATTTT; CDR3aa: CASSLTEVIQHF
abundance: NA; len: 17; d_gene: NA; j_gene: TRBJ1-1; v_gene: TRBV7-2; CDR3nt: TGTGCCAGCAGCTTATTAGAGGGGAGTGGAGGGGTAAATGAAGCTTTCTTT; CDR3aa: CASSLLEGSGGVNEAFF
abundance: NA; len: 16; d_gene: TRBD2; j_gene: TRBJ2-1; v_gene: TRBV11-2; CDR3nt: TGTGCCAGCAGCACGAGAGGGAGGGGCTCCTACAATGAGCAGTTCTTC; CDR3aa: CASSTRGRGSYNEQFF
abundance: NA; len: 12; d_gene: NA; j_gene: TRBJ1-2; v_gene: TRBV28; CDR3nt: TGTGCCAGCAGTTCGATGAACTATGGCTACACCTTC; CDR3aa: CASSSMNYGYTF
abundance: NA; len: 12; d_gene: NA; j_gene: TRBJ2-3; v_gene: TRBV7-3; CDR3nt: TGTGCCAGCAGCTTTGACACAGATACGCAGTATTTT; CDR3aa: CASSFDTDTQYF
abundance: NA; len: 15; d_gene: NA; j_gene: TRBJ2-7; v_gene: TRBV6-1; CDR3nt: TGTGCCAGCAGGCTATCCGGGACGGACTCCTACGAGCAGTACTTC; CDR3aa: CASRLSGTDSYEQYF
abundance: NA; len: 19; d_gene: NA; j_gene: TRBJ2-3; v_gene: TRBV29-1; CDR3nt: TGCAGCGGCCTACCCGGGACACTTGGACTGGTGTCTGAACCAGATACGCAGTATTTT; CDR3aa: CSGLPGTLGLVSEPDTQYF
abundance: NA; len: 14; d_gene: NA; j_gene: TRBJ2-5; v_gene: TRBV15; CDR3nt: TGTGCCACCAGCAGATCAGGGGTCCGACAGACCCAGTACTTC; CDR3aa: CATSRSGVRQTQYF
abundance: once; len: 15; d_gene: TRBD1; j_gene: TRBJ1-1; v_gene: TRBV19; CDR3nt: TGTGCCAGTAGTACCCTGGGACAGGGGAGGACTGAAGCTTTCTTT; CDR3aa: CASSTLGQGRTEAFF
abundance: NA; len: 14; d_gene: NA; j_gene: TRBJ2-7; v_gene: TRBV4-3; CDR3nt: TGCGCCAGCAGCCAAGATGTGATTACCTACGAGCAGTACTTC; CDR3aa: CASSQDVITYEQYF
abundance: NA; len: 12; d_gene: TRBD2; j_gene: TRBJ2-5; v_gene: TRBV6-5; CDR3nt: TGTGCCAGCAGCCGACGGGGGGGCGGCCAGTACTTC; CDR3aa: CASSRRGGGQYF
abundance: NA; len: 13; d_gene: TRBD2; j_gene: TRBJ2-7; v_gene: TRBV18; CDR3nt: TGTGCCAGCTCATCGCGGGAGGCCTACGAGCAGTACTTC; CDR3aa: CASSSREAYEQYF
abundance: NA; len: 14; d_gene: NA; j_gene: TRBJ1-4; v_gene: TRBV4-3; CDR3nt: TGCGCCAGCAGCAAGGGGGGATTGTCTGAAAAACTGTTTTTT; CDR3aa: CASSKGGLSEKLFF
abundance: NA; len: 14; d_gene: NA; j_gene: TRBJ1-6; v_gene: TRBV6-6; CDR3nt: TGTGCCAGCAGCCCGGGGAGGGGGGATTCACCCCTCCACTTT; CDR3aa: CASSPGRGDSPLHF
abundance: NA; len: 11; d_gene: NA; j_gene: TRBJ2-1; v_gene: TRBV7-9; CDR3nt: TGTGCCAGCAGCCCTTATAGTGAGCAGTTCTTC; CDR3aa: CASSPYSEQFF